Below are 10 T cell receptor beta chains sequenced from a single sample in a study of OX40 agonist ivuxolimab in advanced cancers. Profiled with immunoSEQ multiplex PCR; TCRdb holds only in-frame clones, not every one. Counted here are 41,000 or so clones, approximately 89% occurring once; the ten biggest clones make up around 3.4%. This material consisted of CD4+ or CD8+ T cells sorted from blood, taken in a trial of the OX40 agonist ivuxolimab. These receptors were collected from an adult with an advanced solid tumor such as melanoma, head and neck, liver or kidney cancer.

This clone has just a few counts. The chain has TRBV19 and TRBJ1-1; D is ambiguous. CDR1 and CDR2 (germline): LNHDA, SQIVND (reference sequence). CDR3 length: 11 residues. Trimming removed 8 bases at V and 0 bases at J, with 4 bases between. The CDR3 DNA is TGTGCCAGTGGACTGAACACTGAAGCTTTCTTT. Its protein product is CASGLNTEAFF.

This chain's CDR3 is CASSAPGPLRDTQYF. Written as DNA, the CDR3 is TGTGCCAGCAGTGCCCCAGGACCTTTGAGGGATACGCAGTATTTT. The chain is built from TRBV2 and TRBJ2-3; D is ambiguous. V gave up 4 bases and J gave up 6 bases, with 17 bases separating them. In germline, CDR1 is SNHLY, CDR2 FYNNEI. The CDR3 length is 15 residues.

The chain joins TRBV30 to TRBJ2-1; D perhaps matches TRBD2 (6 bases). The V end lost 3 bases, the J end lost 6 bases, and 12 bases lay between the germline ends. Germline assignment: CDR1 GTSNPN and CDR2 SVGIG (reference sequence). The CDR3 is 13 amino acids. DNA for the CDR3: TGTGCCTGGAGGGAGGGGCCGGGCAATGAGCAGTTCTTC. The encoded protein is CAWREGPGNEQFF.

The V call is TRBV5-1, the J call TRBJ2-1; 9 bases agree with TRBD2. Losses at the gene ends were 4 bases for V and 2 bases for J; bases not matched to a gene: 10. The CDR3 totals 17 residues. CDR1 SGHRS and CDR2 YFSETQ come from the germline V gene. The CDR3 spells CASSLRSGSNAYNEQFF. In DNA form, the CDR3 reads TGCGCCAGCAGCCTCCGTAGCGGGAGTAACGCCTACAATGAGCAGTTCTTC.

In this sample, this clone turned up once. The CDR3 protein is CAWSVGGTEAFF. The CDR3 DNA reads as TGTGCCTGGAGTGTAGGGGGGACTGAAGCTTTCTTT. The J gene is TRBJ1-1, the V gene TRBV30, with D possibly being TRBD1 (6 bases). V was trimmed by 0 bases and J by 5 bases, leaving 7 bases between them. This CDR3 spans 12 amino acids. Germline CDR1 is GTSNPN and CDR2 is SVGIG (reference sequence).

The chain combines TRBV11-2 with TRBJ1-3, with TRBD1 identical over 8 bases. Looked up from germline, CDR1 is SGHAT and CDR2 is FQNNGV. V shed 5 bases and J 0 bases; nucleotides not matched to a gene: 6. This CDR3 region has 16 residues. The CDR3, as DNA: TGTGCCAGCAGCCCCCAGGGGGCAATCTCTGGAAACACCATATATTTT. It is translated as CASSPQGAISGNTIYF.

Written as DNA, the CDR3 is TGCAGCGTTGATTCCTACACCGGGGAGCTGTTTTTT. As protein: CSVDSYTGELFF. The V call is TRBV29-1, the J call TRBJ2-2; D gene uncertain. The CDR3 consists of 12 residues. Per the germline V gene, CDR1 is SQVTM and CDR2 is ANQGSEA. V shed 3 bases and J shed 3 bases, with 5 bases lying between them.

The chain links TRBV9 to TRBJ2-3, with TRBD2 as a possible D gene (5 bases). The CDR3 sequence is 13 residues long. Trimming removed 5 bases at V and 1 base at J, with 8 bases between. Germline V gives CDR1 SGDLS, CDR2 YYNGEE. The CDR3, as DNA: TGTGCCAGCAGTGAGCGGCGCACAGATACGCAGTATTTT. Protein product: CASSERRTDTQYF.

The chain carries TRBV14 and TRBJ2-3; 7 nucleotides line up with TRBD1. CDR1 and CDR2 (germline): SGHDN, FVKESK. This CDR3 has 13 amino acids. J was trimmed by 5 bases and V by 2 bases; bases with no gene match: 1. The CDR3 DNA reads as TGTGCCAGCAGCCAAAGGGGGCAAGATACGCAGTATTTT. Encoded protein: CASSQRGQDTQYF. The whole variable domain, filled in from reference TRBV14 and TRBJ2-3, reads EAGVTQFPSHSVIEKGQTVTLRCDPISGHDNLYWYRRVMGKEIKFLLHFVKESKQDESGMPNNRFLAERTGGTYSTLKVQPAELEDSGVYFCASSQRGQDTQYFGPGTRLTVL.

The chain joins TRBV6-5 to TRBJ1-5; 11 bases match TRBD1. V trimming: 6 bases; J trimming: 7 bases; junction bases outside the gene matches: 5. This CDR3 has 14 residues. The V gene's germline CDR1 is MNHEY and CDR2 SVGAGI. The CDR3 loop reads CASRGQGAGQPQHF. The CDR3 DNA is TGTGCCAGCAGAGGACAGGGGGCTGGGCAGCCCCAGCATTTT.